This TCR beta chain was sequenced in a study of CD8+ T cells in alopecia areata. The CDR3 is made up of 13 amino acids. CDR1 SNHLY and CDR2 FYNNEI come from the germline V gene. With V trimmed by 6 bases and J by 4 bases, 3 bases remained unmatched. Extraction of RNA preceded its reverse transcription into cDNA, which served as the sequencing template. The assay was immunoSEQ multiplex PCR, and TCRdb's table has in-frame clones only and misses some. The profile shows more than 95,000 clones, around 50% of them singletons. Study-level points and caveats: Patients shared TCRs less clearly than mice did, possibly owing to HLA. For lesional scalp, especially alopecia totalis/universalis, clonality was higher than in normal scalp.

About this clone itself: Its antigen is undetermined.

The clonotype was recovered from a human donor with alopecia areata. Specimen: NKG2D-low CD8+ T cells sorted from blood. The chain combines TRBV2 with TRBJ2-5; 9 positions match TRBD1. The CDR3 DNA follows: TGTGCCAGCAGGCCGGGACAGGGAGAGACCCAGTACTTC. The encoded protein is CASRPGQGETQYF. Full variable domain (remainder filled in from reference TRBV2 and TRBJ2-5): EPEVTQTPSHQVTQMGQEVILRCVPISNHLYFYWYRQILGQKVEFLVSFYNNEISEKSEIFDDQFSVERPDGSNFTLKIRSTKLEDSAMYFCASRPGQGETQYFGPGTRLLVL.